Following are 12 T cell receptor beta chains from one sample sequenced in a study of blood T cell repertoires in COVID-19. The protocol was immunoSEQ multiplex PCR, while the TCRdb copy is restricted to in-frame clones and leaves out a portion. The table shows tens of thousands of clones, with 82% occurring only once. Specimen: peripheral blood. The receptors derive from a woman aged 55-69 years with acute or convalescent COVID-19.

The chain joins TRBV7-6 to TRBJ2-7, with TRBD1 matching over 9 bases. The V gene end was trimmed by 5 bases and the J gene end by 1 base; junction bases not matched to a gene: 12. From germline, CDR1 is SGHVS and CDR2 FNYEAQ. The CDR3 has 17 residues. Here the CDR3 reads CASSTQTGTGWSYEQYF. CDR3 nucleotide sequence: TGTGCCAGCAGCACACAAACCGGGACAGGGTGGTCCTACGAGCAGTACTTC.

The chain couples TRBV30 to TRBJ1-5; 7 nucleotides align to TRBD1. The J segment lost 5 bases and the V segment lost 2 bases, leaving 12 bases of the junction unmatched. There are 16 residues in the CDR3. From germline, CDR1 is GTSNPN and CDR2 SVGIG (reference sequence). The DNA of the CDR3 is TGTGCCTGGAGTCGGATTGGGAGACAGGGAGATCAGCCCCAGCATTTT. Amino acid sequence: CAWSRIGRQGDQPQHF.

The chain carries TRBV25-1 and TRBJ1-5; TRBD1 aligns across 8 bases. J gave up 4 bases and V 4 bases, and 0 bases lay outside the gene matches. The length of the CDR3 is 13 residues. Germline CDR1 is MGHDK and CDR2 is SYGVNS. The CDR3 loop reads CASSGQGNQPQHF. In nucleotides, the CDR3 is TGTGCCAGCAGTGGACAGGGGAATCAGCCCCAGCATTTT.

This chain links TRBV5-1 with TRBJ2-6, with TRBD1 matching over 8 bases. V lost 0 bases to trimming and J lost 3 bases; unmatched junction nucleotides: 5. There are 17 residues in the CDR3. Germline V gene data show CDR1 as SGHRS and CDR2 as YFSETQ. CDR3 residues: CASSLVPGGGGANVLTF. CDR3 DNA sequence: TGCGCCAGCAGCTTGGTACCAGGGGGCGGTGGGGCCAACGTCCTGACTTTC.

The chain carries TRBV19 and TRBJ1-3; D ambiguous. The CDR3 loop spans 15 amino acids. Trimming took 8 bases from V and 0 from J, leaving 14 bases between them. Germline V lookup: CDR1 LNHDA, CDR2 SQIVND (reference sequence). CDR3 in DNA: TGTGCCAGTCATTCCGAGGGAATCTCTGGAAACACCATATATTTT. Its translation is CASHSEGISGNTIYF.

This clone was seen only a few times. The CDR3 is CASSSGTSTSNEQFF. As DNA, the CDR3 is TGCGCCAGCAGCTCCGGGACTAGCACCTCCAATGAGCAGTTCTTC. J is TRBJ2-1 and V is TRBV5-1, with TRBD2 matching 9 bases. Trimming at V came to 3 bases and at J to 6 bases, leaving 7 bases not matched to a gene. CDR1 and CDR2 (germline): SGHRS, YFSETQ. This CDR3 has 15 residues. The full variable domain, with the rest looked up from reference TRBV5-1 and TRBJ2-1, is KAGVTQTPRYLIKTRGQQVTLSCSPISGHRSVSWYQQTPGQGLQFLFEYFSETQRNKGNFPGRFSGRQFSNSRSEMNVSTLELGDSALYLCASSSGTSTSNEQFFGPGTRLTVL.

V is TRBV5-1 and J is TRBJ2-2; 8 bases are a match to TRBD2. Germline V CDR1 and CDR2: SGHRS, YFSETQ. This CDR3 region has 15 residues. The junction had 9 bases not matched to a gene; V was cut back by 4 bases and J by 7 bases. The CDR3, as DNA: TGCGCCAGCAGCCTGATCGTCGGGAGGGGCGGGGAGCTGTTTTTT. It codes for CASSLIVGRGGELFF.

The V gene is TRBV2, the J gene TRBJ2-3; 8 nucleotides agree with TRBD1. Germline V CDR1 and CDR2: SNHLY, FYNNEI. CDR3 length equals 15 residues. Trimming took 5 bases from V and 0 from J; bases not matched to a gene: 4. This CDR3 is CASSRQGTSTDTQYF. CDR3 nucleotide sequence: TGTGCCAGCAGTCGACAGGGGACCAGCACAGATACGCAGTATTTT.

The sample holds one count of this clone. The chain carries TRBV6-5 and TRBJ2-1, with 9 bases fitting TRBD1. V shed 2 bases, J shed 8 bases, and the junction held 10 bases outside the gene matches. The CDR3 contains 16 residues. Germline assignment: CDR1 MNHEY and CDR2 SVGAGI. The CDR3 coding sequence is TGTGCCAGCAGTTACCTTACACAGGGGGCTCGCGATGAGCAGTTCTTC. Its translation: CASSYLTQGARDEQFF.

The chain has TRBV29-1 and TRBJ2-2; no reliable D call. This CDR3 is 19 amino acids long. The V end was cut by 1 base, the J end by 1 base, with 22 bases between. Germline V CDR1 and CDR2: SQVTM, ANQGSEA. DNA for the CDR3: TGCAGCGTTGAAGTTCCCGTCGGGTCGCGTAGTAAGAACACCGGGGAGCTGTTTTTT. As protein: CSVEVPVGSRSKNTGELFF.

The chain has TRBV6-5 and TRBJ2-7; a possible D gene is TRBD2 (6 bases). Germline CDR1 and CDR2: MNHEY and SVGAGI. CDR3 length: 14 amino acids. Trimming removed 2 bases from V and 4 bases from J, with 12 bases in between. The CDR3 DNA follows: TGTGCCAGCAGTTACCTACAGGCGGGATACGAGCAGTACTTC. Amino acids: CASSYLQAGYEQYF.

This chain joins TRBV19 and TRBJ1-2; D remains ambiguous. This CDR3 has 13 amino acids. Trimming shortened V by 4 bases and J by 6 bases, and 12 bases separated the two germline ends. CDR1 LNHDA and CDR2 SQIVND come from the germline V gene (reference sequence). Written as DNA, the CDR3 is TGTGCCAGTAGTACGGAGAGGCTCGATGGCTACACCTTC. Protein: CASSTERLDGYTF.